What follows is one T cell receptor beta chain and its context. What it binds is unknown. TCRdb redid the calling of the 5' RACE reads with MiXCR, one entry per CDR3 protein. The table has approximately 500,000 distinct CDR3 sequences, about 16% seen once. CDR3 size: 12 residues. Germline lookup yields CDR1 SQVTM and CDR2 ANQGSEA. V was pared by 6 bases and J by 7 bases, with 16 bases between. These data come from a study of identical twins. Study-wide results and caveats: Twin pairs had excess sharing that was weaker in beta out-of-frame sequences.

These data were also filed under a second study, of yellow fever vaccine responses in identical twins.

The sequencing sample was made of CD4+ T cells sorted from blood. The TCR sequence derives from a young woman in good health. J is TRBJ2-7 and V is TRBV29-1; D possibly uses TRBD1 or TRBD2 (5 bases each). CDR3 nucleotide sequence: TGCAGCGTCGGTGACAGCGGCCTGGAGCAGTACTTC. It codes for CSVGDSGLEQYF.